This T cell receptor beta chain is drawn from a study of beta chain features in type 1 diabetes (dated by TCRdb to the late 2010s). The study in broad terms: Mean age, gender distribution, total cell number and subset yield did not differ between patients and healthy donors. A total of 90 million to 120 million sorted cells were examined across all samples, and a strong correlation was observed between cell number per subset and RNA yield. In the study, recently diagnosed type 1 diabetes patients and matched healthy donors were compared on the TCRB repertoires of their sorted circulating CD4+ T cell subsets. Naive and central memory subsets were obtained from all 30 or so donors, but regulatory and stem cell-like memory subsets were isolated from only 8 patients and roughly 8 healthy donors. What the research found in general, with its limitations: Naive, central memory and regulatory TCRB repertoires appeared more similar among patients than among healthy donors. In all four CD4+ subsets, TCRB CDR3 length was moderately but significantly shorter in type 1 diabetes patients. Because cDNA rather than genomic DNA was sequenced, highly expressing activated cells could have been over-represented, although no difference in activation and CD3 levels was found between groups. Because the HLA sub-analyses included only small numbers of individuals, any influence of HLA type on TCRB rearrangement was left unresolved. PCR might favor shorter templates, but patient and control samples were amplified and corrected together, so any skew would affect both groups equally. Fewer insertions and more nucleotide deletions at VDJ recombination sites were observed in patients with type 1 diabetes, implying thymic rearrangement abnormalities.

Regarding this clone: The antigen it recognizes is unknown. No per-base quality is available; no much larger clone lies one base away.

Each donor gave one peripheral blood draw, roughly 120 mL on average, collected into heparinised tubes. Naive, central memory, regulatory and stem cell-like memory CD4+ T cells were sorted on a BD FACSAria II using a panel including CD45RO, CCR7, CD25, CD127, CD95 and CD27. A purity above 98% was achieved for all sorted populations. PBMCs were isolated immediately by Lymphoprep density gradient centrifugation and stained directly without culture. So that batch effects would be minimized, each experiment stained and sorted samples in pairs, pairing one healthy donor with one patient. The entire amount of isolated RNA was reverse transcribed using the High Capacity cDNA Reverse Transcription Kit, so the sequenced TCRB transcripts were expressed ones. Deep immunoSEQ sequencing was performed on naive, central memory and regulatory T cell samples, with an average of roughly 3.5 million total reads per sample. Sorted cells were lysed in RLT buffer and RNA was extracted with DNase-treated RNeasy Micro or Mini kits, depending on cell number. To prevent cross-contamination, every cell subset was processed on its own, while patient and healthy donor samples were processed together. Using the immunoSEQ multiplex PCR, TCRB sequences were amplified from cDNA into 87-bp fragments spanning the CDR3 region. Amplicons were sequenced on the Illumina HiSeq platform. The paper's data handling went like this. PCR bias was corrected computationally using synthetic template baselines, and reads within Hamming distance 2 were collapsed, with unmergeable singletons discarded. Reads were aligned against IMGT to assign V, D and J genes, CDR3 length and insertions or deletions at six rearrangement sites. Within each subset, clonotype counts were normalized to sorted cell number, after which true diversity and Gini coefficients were computed with the tcR R package. The overlap coefficient, calculated on TCRB nucleotide sequences, was used to quantify repertoire sharing. Out-of-frame TCRB sequences from naive cells were analyzed as a proxy for the pre-selection repertoire. TCRdb limited this immuneACCESS table to in-frame rearrangements with V and J called. A share of clones is missing; checked studies link under half to unresolved V genes, and the rest is unexplained. V, J and clone size reflect that table, while D and trimming were determined from the DNA. This sample is represented by under 350,000 clones; over 11% of them were singletons. 0.015% to 0.02% of the sample is in the top ten clones.

Sequences MDHEN (CDR1) and SYDVKM (CDR2) are obtained from the germline V gene. The CDR3 has 16 amino acids, counting the end cysteine and phenylalanine. The entry retains the CDR3 DNA only, 48 bases that are in frame from base 1. V and J lose 6 bases and 6 bases, and a span of 24 bases separates them. The origin of this receptor is a man aged 30 to 45 with type 1 diabetes. Sequenced input: naive CD4+ T cells from blood. The cell subset or site label corresponds to: true naive CD4+ T cells. This sequence uses TRBV28 and TRBJ2-7, with the D segment identity uncertain. The CDR3 here reads CASSLAVLPEAREQYF. The nucleotide sequence is given as TGTGCCAGCAGCCTGGCTGTCCTCCCCGAGGCGCGCGAGCAGTACTTC.